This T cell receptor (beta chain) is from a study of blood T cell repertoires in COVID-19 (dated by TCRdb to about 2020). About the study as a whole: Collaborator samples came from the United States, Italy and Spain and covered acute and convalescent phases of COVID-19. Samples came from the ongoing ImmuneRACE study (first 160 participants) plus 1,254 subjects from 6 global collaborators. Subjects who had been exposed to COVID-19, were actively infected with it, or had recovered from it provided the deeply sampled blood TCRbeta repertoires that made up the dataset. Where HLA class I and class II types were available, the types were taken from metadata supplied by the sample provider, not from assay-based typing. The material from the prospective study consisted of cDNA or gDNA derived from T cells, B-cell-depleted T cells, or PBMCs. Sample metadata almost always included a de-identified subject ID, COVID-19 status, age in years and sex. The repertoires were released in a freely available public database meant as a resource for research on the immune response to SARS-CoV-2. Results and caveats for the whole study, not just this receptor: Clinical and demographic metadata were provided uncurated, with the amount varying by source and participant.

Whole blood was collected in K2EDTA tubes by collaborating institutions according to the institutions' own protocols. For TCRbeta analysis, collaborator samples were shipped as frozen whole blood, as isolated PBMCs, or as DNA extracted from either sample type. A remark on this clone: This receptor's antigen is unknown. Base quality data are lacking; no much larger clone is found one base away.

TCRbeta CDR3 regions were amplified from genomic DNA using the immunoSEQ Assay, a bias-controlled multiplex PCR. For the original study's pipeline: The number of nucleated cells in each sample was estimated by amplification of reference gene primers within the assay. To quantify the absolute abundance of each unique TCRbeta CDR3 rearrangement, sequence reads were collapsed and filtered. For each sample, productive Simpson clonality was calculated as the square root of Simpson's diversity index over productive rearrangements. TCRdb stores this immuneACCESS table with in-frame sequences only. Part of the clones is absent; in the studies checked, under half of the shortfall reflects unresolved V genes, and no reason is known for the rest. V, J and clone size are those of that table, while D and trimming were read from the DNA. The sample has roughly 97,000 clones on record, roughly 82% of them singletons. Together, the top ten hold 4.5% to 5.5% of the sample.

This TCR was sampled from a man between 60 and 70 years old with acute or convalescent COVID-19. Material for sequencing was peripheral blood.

The CDR3 here reads CASRAGTVAKNIQYF. The nucleotide sequence is TGTGCCAGCAGGGCCGGGACAGTAGCCAAAAACATTCAGTACTTC. The chain was built from TRBV6-6 and TRBJ2-4, with TRBD1 matching 7 junction bases. The germline V gene encodes CDR1 MNHNY and CDR2 SVGAGI (reference sequence). Measured from the cysteine to the phenylalanine, the CDR3 is 15 residues long. The retained sequence is limited to the CDR3, 45 bases, with the frame set at the first base. V has 6 bases trimmed and J has 0 bases trimmed; junction bases matching no gene number 5.